These T cell receptor beta chains were read from a single sample in a study of blood T cell repertoires in COVID-19. Profiling relied on immunoSEQ multiplex PCR, and the TCRdb table lists in-frame clones only, not all of them. The sample holds 30,000 to 45,000 clones, 65% to 85% seen once. Sequencing was performed on peripheral blood. Source of these receptors: a man aged 60 to 75 in a cohort sampled during active COVID-19. Each CDR3 is given with its conserved first and last residue. The size of a clone is reported for some rows only, either as once, few or many, or as a class for expanded clones.

j_call clone_size v_call cdr3_aa
TRBJ2-1 once TRBV6-5 CASRKSEGAYNEQFF
TRBJ1-2 NA TRBV20-1 CSAPGGYTF
TRBJ1-2 NA TRBV30 CAWSISGEYGYTF
TRBJ2-3 NA TRBV30 CAWIKGQGAVQGVDTQYF
TRBJ1-3 NA TRBV5-1 CASSLGGSGNTIYF
TRBJ1-5 NA TRBV4-3 CASSQDRGASNQPQHF
TRBJ2-3 NA TRBV6-6 CASSYSDTSTDTQYF
TRBJ1-1 NA TRBV7-9 CASSPTDNTEAFF
TRBJ2-3 once TRBV24-1 CATSDFQGADTQYF
TRBJ1-1 NA TRBV27 CASNPGTGFGTEAFF
TRBJ2-1 NA TRBV4-1 CASSQTPISGGALYNEQFF
TRBJ2-2 NA TRBV19 CASSQSTNTGELFF
TRBJ2-5 NA TRBV29-1 CSVRKRATGSETQYF
TRBJ1-4 NA TRBV27 CASRQGGEKLFF
TRBJ2-4 NA TRBV5-1 CASSLAGTGTFEGIQYF
TRBJ1-2 NA TRBV6-4 CASRPGQDYGYTF
TRBJ2-7 NA TRBV4-1 CASSHSGTGAYEQYF
TRBJ2-3 NA TRBV29-1 CSVETDSNTDTQYF
TRBJ2-4 few TRBV5-4 CASSPGGAKNIQYF
TRBJ2-7 NA TRBV3-1/TRBV3-2 CASSQGQGFSYEQYF
TRBJ1-6 NA TRBV6-5 CASSFTGTENSPLHF
TRBJ1-5 NA TRBV28 CASGGNKPQSNQPQHF
TRBJ2-3 NA TRBV4-2 CASSQSTSGITDTQYF
TRBJ1-1 once TRBV5-1 CASSLDRMNTEAFF
TRBJ1-5 once TRBV24-1 CATSLGSNQPQHF
TRBJ2-7 NA TRBV6-5 CASSYSSTYEQYF
TRBJ2-7 NA TRBV6-1 CASSESQGGLNEQYF
TRBJ2-3 NA TRBV7-8 CASSSSVGLSGRSRATQYF
TRBJ2-2 once TRBV30 CAWTAANTGELFF
TRBJ2-6 NA TRBV5-4 CASSLVRAGANVLTF
TRBJ1-2 NA TRBV28 CASRVAGGGYTF
TRBJ1-2 NA TRBV7-9 CAVHGNYGYTF
TRBJ2-5 NA TRBV28 CASSFGSGGLETQYF
TRBJ2-3 NA TRBV9 CASSVGTSGGTDTQYF
TRBJ2-5 NA TRBV15 CATSGGSWPAAQYF
TRBJ1-1 NA TRBV6-2/TRBV6-3 CASSRQDSPRAFF
TRBJ2-7 NA TRBV18 CASSPRDRGFYEQYF
TRBJ1-5 NA TRBV2 CASSGGYSNQPQHF
TRBJ2-3 NA TRBV5-1 CASSPRTGNTDTQYF
TRBJ2-2 NA TRBV7-6 CASSLAGGQTGELFF
TRBJ2-5 NA TRBV2 CATPGGQGGETQYF
TRBJ2-7 NA TRBV7-8 CASSYTEDTTYEQYF
TRBJ2-3 NA TRBV6-5 CASSRPRVETDTQYF
TRBJ2-7 many TRBV19 CASSNGQTYEQYF
TRBJ1-2 NA TRBV28 CASNSGTGGYGYTF
TRBJ2-5 NA TRBV29-1 CSASNRETQYF